A single sample is the source of the 4 T cell receptor beta chains below, sequenced in a study of blood T cell repertoires in COVID-19. The data were produced by immunoSEQ multiplex PCR, yet TCRdb's version contains in-frame clones alone and is incomplete. The table includes fewer than 500,000 clones, roughly 90% detected once. Sequencing was done on a sample of PBMCs or T cells enriched from blood (not recorded which). The receptors shown here come from a woman aged 25 to 39 with acute COVID-19.

This chain connects TRBV10-3 to TRBJ2-5; possible D gene TRBD1, 6 bases. V was clipped by 3 bases and J by 12 bases, with 20 bases between them. Germline assignment: CDR1 ENHRY and CDR2 SYGVKD. The CDR3 is 14 amino acids. The CDR3 bases are TGTGCCATCAGTGACCGGGCGCGAACAGGGTTCGAGTACTTC. Encoded protein: CAISDRARTGFEYF.

The rearrangement joins TRBV12-3 or TRBV12-4 to TRBJ2-7, with TRBD2 matching over 7 bases. The CDR3 length is 13 residues. Trimming removed 6 bases from V and 4 bases from J; junction bases left unmatched: 6. The CDR3 here is CASSPAGLYEQYF. The DNA of the CDR3 is TGTGCCAGCAGCCCAGCGGGACTTTACGAGCAGTACTTC.

This clone has a single count. The chain links TRBV10-2 to TRBJ2-7; D unclear. From germline, CDR1 is WSHSY and CDR2 SAAADI. V was clipped by 4 bases and J by 0 bases, with 7 bases between them. The CDR3 is 13 amino acids. This CDR3 is CASSARSSYEQYF. CDR3 coding DNA: TGCGCCAGCAGTGCTAGGTCCTCCTACGAGCAGTACTTC.

V usage is TRBV27 and J usage is TRBJ1-2, with 7 bases fitting TRBD1. Losses at the gene ends were 6 bases for V and 1 base for J; bases not matched to a gene: 5. CDR3 length: 14 residues. CDR1 MNHEY and CDR2 SMNVEV come from the germline V gene (reference sequence). The CDR3 DNA is TGTGCCAGCAGCCTGACAGGGCTTAACTATGGCTACACCTTC. This gives the protein CASSLTGLNYGYTF.